This T cell receptor beta chain was profiled in a study of blood T cell repertoires in COVID-19. About the study: COVID-19 samples collected from the United States, Italy and Spain covered acute and convalescent phases.

Germline V CDR1 and CDR2: SGHNT, YENEEA. The CDR3 length is 16 residues. The junction had 8 bases not matched to a gene; V was cut back by 5 bases and J by 7 bases. The authors' processing: The assay estimated nucleated cells by amplifying reference gene primers. The repertoire was sequenced with immunoSEQ multiplex PCR; TCRdb's copy has only in-frame clones and lacks some. V and J calls and clone size follow that table, whereas D and trimming were derived from the DNA. Here the sample spans 150,000 to 200,000 clones, around two thirds being singletons. The sequence was obtained from a woman older than 75 with acute or convalescent COVID-19. The chain uses TRBV11-3 and TRBJ2-1, with 13 bases lining up with TRBD2. Source material: peripheral blood. CDR3 sequence: CASSPPGLAGMNEQFF. The DNA for the CDR3 is TGTGCCAGCAGCCCGCCGGGACTAGCGGGGATGAATGAGCAGTTCTTC.